A selection of T cell receptor beta chains follows, all from one sample in a study of shared T cell receptors in the human thymus. Using immunoSEQ multiplex PCR, the repertoire was profiled, and TCRdb retains in-frame clones only, with some absent. This table has 700,000 to 750,000 clones, approximately 83% appearing once. These data were likewise used in another study, on human thymus T cells.

Sequencing was performed on thymocytes. These receptors all come from a girl in the first two years of life with a congenital heart defect. Each CDR3 is given with its conserved first and last residue. Where a row states a size, it is once, few, many or the class of an expanded clone; other rows omit it.

cdr3_aa: CASSPGDRTQETQYF; v_call: TRBV28; clone_size: NA; j_call: TRBJ2-5
cdr3_aa: CASSSGEGELFF; v_call: TRBV27; clone_size: NA; j_call: TRBJ2-2
cdr3_aa: CASKGFSGNTIYF; v_call: TRBV6-1; clone_size: few; j_call: TRBJ1-3
cdr3_aa: CASSDNTGSGSGNTIYF; v_call: TRBV9; clone_size: NA; j_call: TRBJ1-3
cdr3_aa: CASSSSDSRNTEAFF; v_call: TRBV5-1; clone_size: NA; j_call: TRBJ1-1
cdr3_aa: CAISLRGPPYATNEKLFF; v_call: TRBV10-3; clone_size: once; j_call: TRBJ1-4
cdr3_aa: CASSIAHRAFYGYTF; v_call: TRBV19; clone_size: NA; j_call: TRBJ1-2
cdr3_aa: CASSYSRFWNSPLHF; v_call: TRBV6-5; clone_size: NA; j_call: TRBJ1-6
cdr3_aa: CASSLASPPSSEKLFF; v_call: TRBV7-6; clone_size: NA; j_call: TRBJ1-4
cdr3_aa: CASSFSPLAAQETQYF; v_call: TRBV5-4; clone_size: NA; j_call: TRBJ2-5
cdr3_aa: CASSLAPGGEEKLFF; v_call: TRBV5-5; clone_size: NA; j_call: TRBJ1-4
cdr3_aa: CASSTIQFSPLHF; v_call: TRBV11-2; clone_size: NA; j_call: TRBJ1-6
cdr3_aa: CASSLDITGELFF; v_call: TRBV5-4; clone_size: NA; j_call: TRBJ2-2
cdr3_aa: CASFPLGGANEQYF; v_call: TRBV7-2; clone_size: once; j_call: TRBJ2-7
cdr3_aa: CASSVKAGSPSTMDGYTF; v_call: TRBV19; clone_size: NA; j_call: TRBJ1-2
cdr3_aa: CSVEVGGRTEAFF; v_call: TRBV29-1; clone_size: NA; j_call: TRBJ1-1
cdr3_aa: CASSPNGLAGGPPDTQYF; v_call: TRBV7-2; clone_size: NA; j_call: TRBJ2-3
cdr3_aa: CASSPEGGGGPQTNTGELFF; v_call: TRBV9; clone_size: NA; j_call: TRBJ2-2
cdr3_aa: CASSSQWTANTEAFF; v_call: TRBV5-1; clone_size: NA; j_call: TRBJ1-1
cdr3_aa: CASRQGNEQFF; v_call: TRBV25-1; clone_size: NA; j_call: TRBJ2-1
cdr3_aa: CASSYSRRGGLYEQYF; v_call: TRBV6-5; clone_size: NA; j_call: TRBJ2-7
cdr3_aa: CAIQGGTGLVYEQYF; v_call: TRBV10-3; clone_size: NA; j_call: TRBJ2-7
cdr3_aa: CASSAQPGEGYEQYF; v_call: TRBV9; clone_size: NA; j_call: TRBJ2-7
cdr3_aa: CASSLGPRGRNTEAFF; v_call: TRBV5-1; clone_size: NA; j_call: TRBJ1-1
cdr3_aa: CASSLKSRGATDTQYF; v_call: TRBV5-1; clone_size: NA; j_call: TRBJ2-3
cdr3_aa: CASSYFHGTGEDEQYF; v_call: TRBV6-5; clone_size: NA; j_call: TRBJ2-7
cdr3_aa: CASSFRSDRDFEKLFF; v_call: TRBV7-9; clone_size: NA; j_call: TRBJ1-4
cdr3_aa: CASSLCEEADTQYF; v_call: TRBV5-6; clone_size: NA; j_call: TRBJ2-3
cdr3_aa: CASSIDVREVSGNTIYF; v_call: TRBV19; clone_size: NA; j_call: TRBJ1-3
cdr3_aa: CASSPDGTGGNTIYF; v_call: TRBV5-1; clone_size: NA; j_call: TRBJ1-3
cdr3_aa: CASSFGTGAMETQYF; v_call: TRBV5-1; clone_size: NA; j_call: TRBJ2-5
cdr3_aa: CASSLCRQGCEQYF; v_call: TRBV28; clone_size: NA; j_call: TRBJ2-7
cdr3_aa: CASSLASLTTYEQYF; v_call: TRBV5-1; clone_size: NA; j_call: TRBJ2-7
cdr3_aa: CASSLPGTGNAYYGYTF; v_call: TRBV7-2; clone_size: NA; j_call: TRBJ1-2
cdr3_aa: CASSVGGQTEAFF; v_call: TRBV7-8; clone_size: NA; j_call: TRBJ1-1
cdr3_aa: CASRLGWARDRLPSYEQYF; v_call: TRBV12-2; clone_size: NA; j_call: TRBJ2-7
cdr3_aa: CSVEDSRSSYNEQFF; v_call: TRBV29-1; clone_size: NA; j_call: TRBJ2-1
cdr3_aa: CASSTPGGAKGNTIYF; v_call: TRBV28; clone_size: NA; j_call: TRBJ1-3
cdr3_aa: CASSIRIRAGLVQPQHF; v_call: TRBV19; clone_size: NA; j_call: TRBJ1-5
cdr3_aa: CASSDRTGTERYQETQYF; v_call: TRBV6-4; clone_size: few; j_call: TRBJ2-5
cdr3_aa: CASSPDPTGYNEQFF; v_call: TRBV2; clone_size: NA; j_call: TRBJ2-1
cdr3_aa: CASRGGMNTEAFF; v_call: TRBV27; clone_size: NA; j_call: TRBJ1-1
cdr3_aa: CASSIGQKYGYTF; v_call: TRBV7-2; clone_size: NA; j_call: TRBJ1-2
cdr3_aa: CASSWGDGNTEAFF; v_call: TRBV5-1; clone_size: NA; j_call: TRBJ1-1
cdr3_aa: CASSDRTSGGESETQYF; v_call: TRBV5-1; clone_size: NA; j_call: TRBJ2-5
cdr3_aa: CASSLRDFYGYTF; v_call: TRBV7-9; clone_size: NA; j_call: TRBJ1-2
cdr3_aa: CASSRDEKLFF; v_call: TRBV7-6; clone_size: NA; j_call: TRBJ1-4
cdr3_aa: CASSFTPLEGGYTF; v_call: TRBV5-4; clone_size: NA; j_call: TRBJ1-2
cdr3_aa: CASSLETTRQETQYF; v_call: TRBV5-4; clone_size: NA; j_call: TRBJ2-5
cdr3_aa: CAGSLWHMNPYEQYF; v_call: TRBV7-6; clone_size: NA; j_call: TRBJ2-7
cdr3_aa: CASSLNSDSYNEQFF; v_call: TRBV7-8; clone_size: NA; j_call: TRBJ2-1
cdr3_aa: CASSNGAFGGRRNQPQHF; v_call: TRBV21-1; clone_size: NA; j_call: TRBJ1-5
cdr3_aa: CASSPFLVGDTQYF; v_call: TRBV5-6; clone_size: once; j_call: TRBJ2-3
cdr3_aa: CASSRGQANDEQFF; v_call: TRBV4-1; clone_size: NA; j_call: TRBJ2-1
cdr3_aa: CATSRDSSGMNYEQYF; v_call: TRBV15; clone_size: NA; j_call: TRBJ2-7
cdr3_aa: CASSLRGGVYYNEQFF; v_call: TRBV7-9; clone_size: NA; j_call: TRBJ2-1
cdr3_aa: CASSLILPGGYTF; v_call: TRBV5-1; clone_size: NA; j_call: TRBJ1-2
cdr3_aa: CASGDRGNTEAFF; v_call: TRBV19; clone_size: few; j_call: TRBJ1-1
cdr3_aa: CASSRRTGGSESYNEQFF; v_call: TRBV14; clone_size: NA; j_call: TRBJ2-1
cdr3_aa: CASLTGTDQNYGYTF; v_call: TRBV2; clone_size: NA; j_call: TRBJ1-2